This paragraph covers one TCR beta chain sequence. What it recognizes is unknown. The protocol was immunoSEQ multiplex PCR, while the TCRdb copy is restricted to in-frame clones and leaves out a portion. The sample lists approximately 34,000 clones; roughly nine tenths were seen once. The data were obtained in a study of a mutant IDH1 vaccine in newly diagnosed glioma. Trimming at V came to 3 bases and at J to 4 bases, leaving 11 bases not matched to a gene. Germline CDR1 is SGHAT and CDR2 is FQNNGV. The CDR3 totals 18 residues. The time point here: week 47, end of study. A single vaccine dose contained 300 ug of mutant IDH1 20-mer peptide, and topical imiquimod was used with it.

Material: PBMCs, obtained from a glioma patient whose treatment included an IDH1 peptide vaccine. The chain recombines TRBV11-2 with TRBJ2-2; 10 bases map to TRBD2. This TCR was sampled from a man aged 40-49 years with glioma. The CDR3 sequence is CASSFVLAGILSTGELFF. CDR3 nucleotides: TGTGCCAGCAGCTTTGTACTAGCGGGGATTTTGAGCACCGGGGAGCTGTTTTTT.